A selection of T cell receptor beta chains follows, all from one sample in a study of cytomegalovirus exposure and HLA in healthy donors. The method was immunoSEQ multiplex PCR; TCRdb's version includes in-frame clones alone and lacks a portion of them. The repertoire consists of fewer than 250,000 clones, with about 80% occurring once and the leading ten covering less than 20%. The sequencing input was PBMCs. These receptors originate from a man between 40 and 49 years old in good health and CMV-seronegative. Each CDR3 is given with its conserved first and last residue. Each record gives: J gene, V gene, D gene, clone size, CDR3 DNA, CDR3 protein. D genes are given only for firm matches. Not every row has a clone size; where given, it reads once, few, many or a size class.

TRBJ2-1 TRBV2 TRBD2 . TGTGCCAGCAGTGAACCTAGGACTAGCGGGACCTACAATGAGCAGTTCTTC CASSEPRTSGTYNEQFF
TRBJ2-3 TRBV19 . . TGTGCCAGTACCGCAGGGTATGATACGCAGTATTTT CASTAGYDTQYF
TRBJ2-5 TRBV28 . once TGTGCCAGCAGTTCTCCGACAGGTACACTGGAGACCCAGTACTTC CASSSPTGTLETQYF
TRBJ1-2 TRBV7-9 . . TGTGCCAGCAGCTTGGAGAGGTCCCCGGAATATGGCTACACCTTC CASSLERSPEYGYTF
TRBJ1-5 TRBV4-3 TRBD1 . TGCGCCAGCAGCCGAAACAGGGGATCTGGACAGCCCCAGCATTTT CASSRNRGSGQPQHF
TRBJ1-2 TRBV6-5 . . TGTGCCAGCAGTTACTCGACTGAATCCTATGGCTACACCTTC CASSYSTESYGYTF
TRBJ2-1 TRBV6-6 . . TGTGCCAGCAGTTACTCATCAGGAACCCTCAAGGAGCAGTTCTTC CASSYSSGTLKEQFF
TRBJ2-7 TRBV2 TRBD1 . TGTGCCAGCAGGGTTACAGGGGGAATTGGCTACGAGCAGTACTTC CASRVTGGIGYEQYF
TRBJ2-7 TRBV28 TRBD1 . TGTGCCAGCAGAAGGGACAGCTCCTACGAGCAGTACTTC CASRRDSSYEQYF
TRBJ2-1 TRBV7-2 TRBD2 . TGTGCCAGCAGCTTGACTAGCGGGGCTCTCTACAATGAGCAGTTCTTC CASSLTSGALYNEQFF
TRBJ1-2 TRBV7-8 . . TGTGCCAGCAGCTTAGTCCCCACAGGAGCTAACTATGGCTACACCTTC CASSLVPTGANYGYTF
TRBJ2-7 TRBV15 . . TGTGCCACCAGCAGAGAGAATAGGGGTTCCGAGCAGTACTTC CATSRENRGSEQYF
TRBJ2-7 TRBV25-1 TRBD2 once TGTGCCAGCAGAATGAGTAGCGGGAGAGGCGAGCAGTACTTC CASRMSSGRGEQYF
TRBJ1-6 TRBV6-4 TRBD1 . TGTGCCAGCAGTGACTCGCACAGGGGTAATTCACCCCTCCACTTT CASSDSHRGNSPLHF
TRBJ1-5 TRBV7-9 . . TGTGCCAGCAGCTTAGTAAACGGGAATCAGCCCCAGCATTTT CASSLVNGNQPQHF
TRBJ1-1 TRBV19 . . TGTGCCAGTAGTGGCGGTGGAAGGGGACATGAAGCTTTCTTT CASSGGGRGHEAFF
TRBJ1-4 TRBV7-9 TRBD1 . TGTTCCAGCAGCTCTTGGGGGGGACAGGGAAGTGAAAAACTGTTTTTT CSSSSWGGQGSEKLFF
TRBJ2-1 TRBV4-1 . . TGCGCCAGCAGCCAAGAAGTGGTTAGCGGTCCCTACAATGAGCAGTTCTTC CASSQEVVSGPYNEQFF
TRBJ2-3 TRBV5-4 TRBD2 . TGTGCCAGCAGCCCGGGACTAGCGGGCACAGATACGCAGTATTTT CASSPGLAGTDTQYF
TRBJ2-7 TRBV7-2 . . TGTGCCAGCAGCTTTACGGTAGTGGGACATATAAACAAAGAGCAGTACTTC CASSFTVVGHINKEQYF
TRBJ2-4 TRBV21-1 . few TGTGCCAGCGGAGCAGGGCGAACCAAAAACATTCAGTACTTC CASGAGRTKNIQYF
TRBJ1-2 TRBV29-1 . few TGCAGCGTCGTTAAGGGAAGAGGGTATGGCTACACCTTC CSVVKGRGYGYTF
TRBJ2-7 TRBV9 . once TGTGCCAGCAGCCCCGAGGGGGTCCCAGGCTACGAGCAGTACTTC CASSPEGVPGYEQYF
TRBJ2-5 TRBV7-2 . few TGTGCCAGCAGCACAACTCCAGGGGTCCAAGAGACCCAGTACTTC CASSTTPGVQETQYF
TRBJ1-1 TRBV29-1 . . TGCAGCGCTGAACAGGGAACTGAAGCTTTCTTT CSAEQGTEAFF
TRBJ1-5 TRBV16 . . TGTGCCAGCAGCCAATCGTCAGGTGGTTGGGGCAATCAGCCCCAGCATTTT CASSQSSGGWGNQPQHF
TRBJ2-7 TRBV28 TRBD2 . TGTGCCAGCAGGAGACTAGCGGGAGCCTACGAGCAGTACTTC CASRRLAGAYEQYF
TRBJ1-1 TRBV7-6 . . TGTGCCAGCAGCTTAGGGACAGCAGGGAGCACTGAAGCTTTCTTT CASSLGTAGSTEAFF
TRBJ1-4 TRBV13 . few TGTGCCAGCAGCTTAGCGGGGGACTGGGGAAAACTGTTTTTT CASSLAGDWGKLFF
TRBJ2-1 TRBV7-2 TRBD2 . TGTGCCAGCAGCTTAGACCAAGGACTAGCGGGACTAAGCAATGAGCAGTTCTTC CASSLDQGLAGLSNEQFF
TRBJ2-5 TRBV15 . . TGTGCCACCAGCTCACCGGGACATCCGAAGACCCAGTACTTC CATSSPGHPKTQYF
TRBJ1-5 TRBV19 . . TGTGCCAGTAGCCCAGGAGGAATTAATCAGCCCCAGCATTTT CASSPGGINQPQHF
TRBJ2-7 TRBV4-1 . . TGCGCCAGCAGCCAAGAGTACCCGGGACATTCCTACGAGCAGTACTTC CASSQEYPGHSYEQYF
TRBJ2-7 TRBV4-3 . . TGCGCCAGCAGCCAAGTTCGGGGAAACTACGAGCAGTACTTC CASSQVRGNYEQYF
TRBJ1-2 TRBV6-1 TRBD1 . TGTGCCAGCAGTGAAACCCGACAGGGCTATGGCTACACCTTC CASSETRQGYGYTF
TRBJ1-1 TRBV9 . . TGTGCCAGCAGCGTAGCCCGGAACACTGAAGCTTTCTTT CASSVARNTEAFF
TRBJ2-7 TRBV5-6 . . TGTGCCAGCAGCTGGACACGATCCTACGAGCAGTACTTC CASSWTRSYEQYF
TRBJ1-4 TRBV6-1 TRBD1 . TGTGCCAGCAGGGGGACAGGGTCTAATGAAAAACTGTTTTTT CASRGTGSNEKLFF
TRBJ2-1 TRBV27 TRBD2 few TGTGCCAGCAGTTTTGGGACTAGCAGACTCTACAATGAGCAGTTCTTC CASSFGTSRLYNEQFF
TRBJ1-1 TRBV27 TRBD1 . TGTGCCAGCAACAAGCGACAGGGGGCGGGGACTGAAGCTTTCTTT CASNKRQGAGTEAFF
TRBJ1-5 TRBV27 TRBD1 once TGTGCCAGCAGATCGACAGGGGTGCAGCCCCAGCATTTT CASRSTGVQPQHF
TRBJ1-2 TRBV6-1 TRBD1 few TGTGCCAGCAGTGGGACAGGGGAGGGCTATGGCTACACCTTC CASSGTGEGYGYTF
TRBJ1-1 TRBV5-4 . . TGTGCCAGCAGCTTATCAAGCGAGCTGAACACTGAAGCTTTCTTT CASSLSSELNTEAFF
TRBJ2-1 TRBV7-9 TRBD2 once TGTGCCAGCAGCTTGGCTAGCGGGGGACCTTACAATGAGCAGTTCTTC CASSLASGGPYNEQFF
TRBJ2-7 TRBV6-5 TRBD1 . TGTGCCAGCAGTTTGGGACAGCGCTACGAGCAGTACTTC CASSLGQRYEQYF
TRBJ2-7 TRBV12-5 . . TGTGCTAGTGGTTTGATAACAGTGATTTCCTACGAGCAGTACTTC CASGLITVISYEQYF
TRBJ2-7 TRBV5-4 TRBD2 few TGTGCCAGCAGTGCTAGCGGGTTCTCGGAAGACGAGCAGTACTTC CASSASGFSEDEQYF
TRBJ1-5 TRBV19 . . TGTGCCAGTAGTATAGGTCCGGGATATGGCAATCAGCCCCAGCATTTT CASSIGPGYGNQPQHF
TRBJ1-4 TRBV6-8 TRBD1 . TGTGCCAGCAGTTCCGGACAGGGGAAGGGCCAAGAAGAAAAACTGTTTTTT CASSSGQGKGQEEKLFF